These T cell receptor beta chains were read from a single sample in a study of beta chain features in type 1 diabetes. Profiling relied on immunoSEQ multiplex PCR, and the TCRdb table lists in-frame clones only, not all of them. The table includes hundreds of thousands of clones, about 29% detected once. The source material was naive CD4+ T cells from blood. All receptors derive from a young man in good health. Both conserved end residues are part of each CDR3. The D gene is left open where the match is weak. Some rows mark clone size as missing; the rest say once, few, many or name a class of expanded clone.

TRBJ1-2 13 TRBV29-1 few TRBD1 TGCAGCGTTGCTGGGACAGTTTTTTATGGCTACACCTTC CSVAGTVFYGYTF
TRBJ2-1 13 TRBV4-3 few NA TGCGCCAGCAGCCAAGATCCAACGGGTGAGCAGTTCTTC CASSQDPTGEQFF
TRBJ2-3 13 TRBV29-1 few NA TGCAGCGTTGATTCGGGTCCAGGAGATACGCAGTATTTT CSVDSGPGDTQYF
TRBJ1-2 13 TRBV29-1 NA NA TGCAGCGTTGCCCTGAGCAGCCAGAGGGGCTACACCTTC CSVALSSQRGYTF
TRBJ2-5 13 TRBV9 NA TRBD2 TGTGCCAGCAGCTTAGCGGGAGACGAGACCCAGTACTTC CASSLAGDETQYF
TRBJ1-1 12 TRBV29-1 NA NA TGCAGCGTTGACCAAGGGGGGATTGAAGCTTTCTTT CSVDQGGIEAFF
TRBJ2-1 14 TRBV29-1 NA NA TGCAGCGTTGGGGACGGGGCAGGGTTCAATGAGCAGTTCTTC CSVGDGAGFNEQFF
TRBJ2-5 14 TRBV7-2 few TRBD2 TGTGCCAGCGAAGTTCTAGCGGCCGCCGGGGCCCAGTACTTC CASEVLAAAGAQYF
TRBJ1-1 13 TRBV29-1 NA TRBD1 TGCAGCGTGGGACAGGGGGGGAACACTGAAGCTTTCTTT CSVGQGGNTEAFF
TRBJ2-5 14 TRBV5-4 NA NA TGTGCCAGCAGGGCCGGGGTAGCCTTAGAGACCCAGTACTTC CASRAGVALETQYF
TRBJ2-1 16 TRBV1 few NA TGCACCAGCAGCCAAGGTTCGGCTAGCGGGAGCAATGAGCAGTTCTTC CTSSQGSASGSNEQFF
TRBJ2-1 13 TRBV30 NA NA TGTGCCTGGAGCCGACCCCAGGGCGATGAGCAGTTCTTC CAWSRPQGDEQFF
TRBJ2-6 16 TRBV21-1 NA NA TGTGCCAGCAAGGACAGGGCCCTCTCTGGGGCCAACGTCCTGACTTTC CASKDRALSGANVLTF
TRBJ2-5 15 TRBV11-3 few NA TGTGCCAGCAGCTTAGTTGGGTACGGGGGTGAGACCCAGTACTTC CASSLVGYGGETQYF
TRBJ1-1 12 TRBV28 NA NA TGTGCCAGCAGCACCGGACGTCGGGAAGCTTTCTTT CASSTGRREAFF
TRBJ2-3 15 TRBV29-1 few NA TGCAGCGTTGAAGGAACGTTGCCCAGGGACGGTACGCAGTATTTT CSVEGTLPRDGTQYF
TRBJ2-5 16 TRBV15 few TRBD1 TGTGCCACCAGCCATCCCCCAACGACAGGGGCCGAGACCCAGTACTTC CATSHPPTTGAETQYF
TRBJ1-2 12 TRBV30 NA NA TGTGCCTGGAGTGCGGGTGACTATGGCTACACCTTC CAWSAGDYGYTF
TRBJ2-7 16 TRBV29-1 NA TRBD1 TGCAGCGTTGAGGTGATGACAGGGGTTATCTCCTACGAGCAGTACTTC CSVEVMTGVISYEQYF
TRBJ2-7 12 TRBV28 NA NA TGTGCCAGCGAGGGAGTTACCTACGAGCAGTACTTC CASEGVTYEQYF
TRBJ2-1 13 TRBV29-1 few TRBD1 TGCAGGCCTCCGGGACAGGAAGTCAATGAGCAGTTCTTC CRPPGQEVNEQFF
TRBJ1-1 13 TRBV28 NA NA TGTGCCAGCAGTTTACCCGGAAACACTGAAGCTTTCTTT CASSLPGNTEAFF
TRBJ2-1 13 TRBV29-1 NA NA TGCAGCGTTGGGGGGGACCCATACAATGAGCAGTTCTTC CSVGGDPYNEQFF
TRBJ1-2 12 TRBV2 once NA TGTGCCAGCAGTATGGGGAACTATGGCTACACCTTC CASSMGNYGYTF
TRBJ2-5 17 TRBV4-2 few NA TGTGCCAGCAGCCCCGGCCTCCGCGGAGGCCTCCAAGAGACCCAGTACTTC CASSPGLRGGLQETQYF
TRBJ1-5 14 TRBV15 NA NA TGTGCCACCAATCAGGTTAATAGCAATCAGCCCCAGCATTTT CATNQVNSNQPQHF
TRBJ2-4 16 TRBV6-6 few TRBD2 TGTGCCAGCAGTTACTCGGGACTACAAACCAAAAACATTCAGTACTTC CASSYSGLQTKNIQYF
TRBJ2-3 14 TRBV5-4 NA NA TGTGCCAGCAGCCCTCGGACCCCTGGAGATACGCAGTATTTT CASSPRTPGDTQYF
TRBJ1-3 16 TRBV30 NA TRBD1 TGTGCCTGGAGTCTGGGACAGGGGCACTCTGGAAACACCATATATTTT CAWSLGQGHSGNTIYF
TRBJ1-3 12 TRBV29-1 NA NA TGCAGCGTTGAATGGAACGGAAACACCATATATTTT CSVEWNGNTIYF
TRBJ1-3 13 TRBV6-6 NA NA TGTGCCAGCAGGATGGGCTCTGGAAACACCATATATTTT CASRMGSGNTIYF
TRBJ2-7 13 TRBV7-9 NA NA TGTGCCAGCAGCAGTCTGCGGACACACGAGCAGTACTTC CASSSLRTHEQYF
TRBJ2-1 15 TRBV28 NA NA TGTGCCAGCAGTTCAGGCGGCGCCAACTACAATGAGCAGTTCTTC CASSSGGANYNEQFF
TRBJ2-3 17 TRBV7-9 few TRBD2 TGTGCCAGCAGCTCGGGACTAGCGGGAGTCGGCACAGATACGCAGTATTTT CASSSGLAGVGTDTQYF
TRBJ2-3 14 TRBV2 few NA TGTGCCAGCAGTTTTGACAGTAGCACAGATACGCAGTATTTT CASSFDSSTDTQYF
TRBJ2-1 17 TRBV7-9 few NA TGTGCCAGCAGTTTACGGAACAGGGTACATCCTAACAATGAGCAGTTCTTC CASSLRNRVHPNNEQFF
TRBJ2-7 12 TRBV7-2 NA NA TGTGCCAGCAGCATCGGACGCTACGAGCAGTACTTC CASSIGRYEQYF
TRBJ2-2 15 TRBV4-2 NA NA TGTGCCAGCTGCCCCGGGGTAGCGGACACCGGGGAGCTGTTTTTT CASCPGVADTGELFF
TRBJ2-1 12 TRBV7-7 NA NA TGTGCTAGCAGCCCTGGTGGGGATGAGCAGTTCTTC CASSPGGDEQFF
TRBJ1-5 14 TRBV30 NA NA TGTGCCTGGAGTGTACCCGGGTTGCGTCAGCCCCAGCATTTT CAWSVPGLRQPQHF
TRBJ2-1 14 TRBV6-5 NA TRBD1 TGTGCCAGCAGTTACTCAGGGGGCCTTGATGAGCAGTTCTTC CASSYSGGLDEQFF
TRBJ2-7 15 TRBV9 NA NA TGTGCCAGCACCCCAGGGACGGGACTCCCCTACGAGCAGTACTTC CASTPGTGLPYEQYF
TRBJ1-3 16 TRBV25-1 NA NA TGTGCCAGCCGCCCACGACTAGGGACGGCTGGAAACACCATATATTTT CASRPRLGTAGNTIYF
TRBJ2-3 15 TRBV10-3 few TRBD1 TGTGCCATCAGTGAGTCGTGGGACAGGGAAGATACGCAGTATTTT CAISESWDREDTQYF
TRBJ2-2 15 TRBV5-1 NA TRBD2 TGCGCCAGCAGCTTGCAGACTAGCTCTACCGGGGAGCTGTTTTTT CASSLQTSSTGELFF
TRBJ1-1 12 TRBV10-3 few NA TGTGCCTGCTCCATCGGGGGCACTGAAGCTTTCTTT CACSIGGTEAFF
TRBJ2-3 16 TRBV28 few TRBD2 TGTGCCAGCAGTTCCGGACTAGCGGGGAGCACAGATACGCAGTATTTT CASSSGLAGSTDTQYF
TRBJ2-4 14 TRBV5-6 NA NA TGTGCCAGCAGCTCAGTGGCCCCCGGGTACATTCAGTACTTC CASSSVAPGYIQYF
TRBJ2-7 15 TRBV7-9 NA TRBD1 TGTGCCAGCAGCCCCCGGGACAGGGGGCTCTACGAGCAGTACTTC CASSPRDRGLYEQYF
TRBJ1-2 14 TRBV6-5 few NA TGTGCCAGCAGTTACTCGATTGTGGGCTATGGCTACACCTTC CASSYSIVGYGYTF
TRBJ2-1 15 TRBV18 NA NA TGTGCCAGCTCACCCCTAGCGCGGCAGTACAATGAGCAGTTCTTC CASSPLARQYNEQFF
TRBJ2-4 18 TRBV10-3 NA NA TGTGCCATCAGTGAGTCAGGGACTGCACCAGGGGCCAAAAACATTCAGTACTTC CAISESGTAPGAKNIQYF
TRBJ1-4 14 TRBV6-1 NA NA TGTGCCAGCAGTTTGGGAAGGTTTGATGAAAAACTGTTTTTT CASSLGRFDEKLFF
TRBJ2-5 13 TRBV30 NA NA TGTGCCTGGAGTCCCCTGGGGGCAGAGACCCAGTACTTC CAWSPLGAETQYF
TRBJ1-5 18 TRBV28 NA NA TGTGCCAGCAGTTTATACGGCCCCTGGGGGGCAGGGAATCAGCCCCAGCATTTT CASSLYGPWGAGNQPQHF